These 17 T cell receptor beta chains came from one sample sequenced in a study of cytomegalovirus exposure and HLA in healthy donors. The PCR was carried out with 60 Vbeta primers and 13 Jbeta primers. Here immunoSEQ multiplex PCR was the method, and the copy in TCRdb shows in-frame clones only, minus some. The top ten clones hold roughly 3% of a sample with some 70,000 clones, 55% to 80% of them seen once. Source material: PBMCs. The receptors were gathered from a woman in her forties or fifties in good health and CMV-seronegative.

The V gene is TRBV18, the J gene TRBJ2-2, with TRBD2 matching 12 bases. CDR1 is KGHSH and CDR2 is LQKENI in the germline V gene. V lost 4 bases to trimming and J lost 6 bases; unmatched junction nucleotides: 3. The CDR3 has 15 amino acids. The CDR3 reads CASSRGLAGSGELFF. The CDR3 nucleotides are TGTGCCAGCTCACGCGGACTAGCGGGATCCGGGGAGCTGTTTTTT.

CDR3 nucleotides: TGTGCCAGCAGCTTAACCGGAGGATCCTACAATGAGCAGTTCTTC. Encoded protein: CASSLTGGSYNEQFF. This rearrangement joins TRBV7-3 to TRBJ2-1; a possible D gene is TRBD2 (5 bases). Germline loops: CDR1 SGHTA, CDR2 FQGTGA. V lost 0 bases to trimming and J lost 1 base, with 7 bases between them. This CDR3 is built from 15 residues.

V usage is TRBV6-5 and J usage is TRBJ1-2, with a weak D call TRBD1 (5 bases). Germline V gene sequence: CDR1 MNHEY, CDR2 SVGAGI. The CDR3 has 16 residues. Trimming took 0 bases from V and 7 from J, leaving 18 bases between them. The chain's CDR3 is CASSYSAGGGSFGYTF. Here the CDR3 DNA reads TGTGCCAGCAGTTACTCTGCGGGGGGAGGTTCTTTTGGCTACACCTTC.

V usage is TRBV9 and J usage is TRBJ2-1; 9 bases fit TRBD2. Per the germline V gene, CDR1 is SGDLS and CDR2 is YYNGEE. The CDR3 extends over 14 amino acids. After removal of 0 bases from V and 9 bases from J, the junction contained 4 bases not matched to a gene. The CDR3 nucleotides read TGTGCCAGCAGCGTAGGGCGGGGGGGAATTGAGCAGTTCTTC. Translated: CASSVGRGGIEQFF. Full variable domain (outside the CDR3, taken from reference TRBV9 and TRBJ2-1): DSGVTQTPKHLITATGQRVTLRCSPRSGDLSVYWYQQSLDQGLQFLIQYYNGEERAKGNILERFSAQQFPDLHSELNLSSLELGDSALYFCASSVGRGGIEQFFGPGTRLTVL.

V and J are TRBV7-2 and TRBJ1-5, with 8 bases lining up with TRBD1. The CDR3 is 16 amino acids. Germline V gene data show CDR1 as SGHTA and CDR2 as FQGNSA. The V segment lost 2 bases and the J segment 6 bases; nucleotides outside the gene matches: 9. CDR3 nucleotides: TGTGCCAGCAGCTTAAGTTCGGCAGGGGGCCTTCAGCCCCAGCATTTT. Residues: CASSLSSAGGLQPQHF.

The V and J genes are TRBV19 and TRBJ2-7; a weak D match, TRBD2 (5 bases). V was clipped by 3 bases and J by 0 bases, with 12 bases between them. Looked up from germline, CDR1 is LNHDA and CDR2 is SQIVND (reference sequence). There are 15 residues in the CDR3. The CDR3 DNA is TGTGCCAGTAGTATTGACTCGGGGAGCTCCTACGAGCAGTACTTC. Amino acids: CASSIDSGSSYEQYF.

The chain links TRBV10-1 to TRBJ2-7; maybe TRBD2 (6 bases). V lost 0 bases, J lost 1 base, and 10 bases lay in between. The CDR3 has 15 amino acids. Germline CDR1 WNHNN, CDR2 SYGVQD (reference sequence). The CDR3 spells CASSESPGTSYEQYF. The CDR3 DNA sequence: TGCGCCAGCAGTGAGTCGCCCGGGACTTCCTACGAGCAGTACTTC.

The CDR3 spells CASSLGLGSGYEQYF. CDR3 in DNA: TGCGCCAGCAGCTTGGGACTGGGTTCGGGGTACGAGCAGTACTTC. The J gene is TRBJ2-7, the V gene TRBV5-1, with D tentatively TRBD2 (5 bases). The V end lost 0 bases, the J end lost 4 bases, and 14 bases lay between the germline ends. The germline V gene encodes CDR1 SGHRS and CDR2 YFSETQ. The CDR3 spans 15 residues.

The chain employs TRBV20-1 and TRBJ2-7; D is uncertain. V gave up 3 bases and J gave up 6 bases, with 6 bases separating them. The CDR3 totals 10 residues. Germline CDR1 reads DFQATT; CDR2 reads SNEGSKA (reference sequence). This chain's CDR3 is CSASRAEQYF. CDR3 nucleotides: TGCAGTGCTAGCCGCGCCGAGCAGTACTTC.

DNA of the CDR3: TGTGCCAGCTCACCTTCGGCAGTCGCAACGGGATATGAGCAGTTCTTC. This codes for CASSPSAVATGYEQFF. The chain recombines TRBV18 with TRBJ2-1, with a weak D call TRBD2 (5 bases). The germline V gene has CDR1 KGHSH and CDR2 LQKENI. V lost 3 bases and J lost 8, with 20 bases in between. This CDR3 has 16 amino acids.

This sequence joins TRBV11-1 and TRBJ2-7; possibly TRBD2 for D (5 bases). The CDR3 is 14 amino acids. From germline, CDR1 is SGHAT and CDR2 FQDESV (reference sequence). V lost 5 bases and J 6 bases, leaving 17 bases between the germline ends. The CDR3, as DNA: TGTGCCAGCAGCCCTCCGGGGATCCGGGTCGAGCAGTACTTC. Its translation: CASSPPGIRVEQYF.

This clone was found a few times. This sequence joins TRBV28 and TRBJ2-5; tentatively, D is TRBD2 (7 bases). CDR1 is MDHEN, CDR2 SYDVKM, per germline. Trimming took off 4 bases at V and 5 bases at J, with 17 bases between the two ends. The CDR3 contains 15 residues. CDR3 sequence (DNA): TGTGCCAGCAGTTCTCCTGACGGGGGGCTGGAGACCCAGTACTTC. It is translated as CASSSPDGGLETQYF.

The gene calls are TRBV2 and TRBJ2-2, with 7 bases matching TRBD2. There are 16 residues in the CDR3. CDR1 and CDR2 from the germline V gene are SNHLY and FYNNEI. Trimming removed 1 base from V and 5 bases from J; junction bases left unmatched: 7. The CDR3, as DNA: TGTGCCAGCAGTGAAGGGGCGGGAGTCTTTACCGGGGAGCTGTTTTTT. Translated: CASSEGAGVFTGELFF.

This clone appeared a few times. V usage is TRBV18 and J usage is TRBJ2-3; a possible D gene is TRBD2 (5 bases). V was trimmed by 1 base and J by 0 bases, leaving 8 bases between them. In germline, CDR1 is KGHSH, CDR2 LQKENI. The CDR3 is 15 residues long. CDR3 in amino acids: CASSPRTGSTDTQYF. The CDR3 nucleotides are TGTGCCAGCTCACCACGGACGGGAAGCACAGATACGCAGTATTTT.

CDR3 nucleotides: TGTGCCAGTAGTGGGACTCGGAATCAGCCCCAGCATTTT. It specifies CASSGTRNQPQHF. The V call is TRBV19, the J call TRBJ1-5; weak D call: TRBD1 (5 bases). Germline assignment: CDR1 LNHDA and CDR2 SQIVND (reference sequence). V lost 5 bases and J lost 4, with 9 bases in between. CDR3 length equals 13 residues.

The chain has TRBV18 and TRBJ1-1, with 7 bases matching TRBD1. The germline gives CDR1 KGHSH, CDR2 LQKENI. The CDR3 sequence is 21 residues long. Trimming took 6 bases from V and 0 from J; bases not matched to a gene: 25. The CDR3 loop reads CASSDWGSPRTGKIMNTEAFF. In DNA form, the CDR3 reads TGTGCCAGCTCCGATTGGGGTTCACCCCGGACAGGAAAGATCATGAACACTGAAGCTTTCTTT.

This clone was detected only a few times. The J gene is TRBJ2-7, the V gene TRBV30, with TRBD2 matching 8 bases. Germline trimming cut 5 bases from V and 6 bases from J; bases unmatched to any gene: 9. Germline V gene data show CDR1 as GTSNPN and CDR2 as SVGIG (reference sequence). This CDR3 comprises 13 residues. CDR3 in DNA: TGTGCCTGGTCCGCGACTAGCGCCTCCGAGCAGTACTTC. It encodes CAWSATSASEQYF.